This entry describes one T cell receptor beta chain. Its antigen specificity is not known. No base quality information exists; no much larger clone differs at one position. These data belong to a study of shared clonotypes between healthy human individuals (TCRdb year 2020). Turning to the overall study: Three men and two women, aged 18 to 49 years, made up the cohort. For each donor, three plates each were used for CD4 naive and CD4 memory, two plates were used for CD8 naive, and one plate was used for CD8 memory. The study deeply sequenced blood TCR repertoires of five healthy adults to estimate repertoire size and the extent of clonotype sharing between individuals. To increase sequencing depth and limit assay-specific biases, different laboratories used diverse techniques to prepare libraries and sequence TCR repertoires. Per donor, leukapheresis produced somewhere between about 0.9 and 10 billion PBMCs.

Study-wide findings and limitations: Estimated clonotype richness was generally larger for naive than for memory subsets. Compared with non-shared clonotypes, clonotypes shared by all four sorted-subset donors had higher generation probabilities. When several donors were compared, the shared fraction of clonotypes was around 5.1% for naive CD4, 3% to 4% for naive CD8, more than 2% for memory CD4, and around 0.4% for memory CD8. Because the study included a small number of donors, the genetic and exposure-history diversity represented was limited. Even with the large sequencing depth, rarefaction of the sorted-subset datasets indicated that sequencing was incomplete. Sampling was limited to blood, and TCR repertoires in tissue likely differ from TCR repertoires in blood. Pairwise subsampling indicated that sequencing depth was expected to affect the degree of clonotype sharing among donors.

Using the deep immunoSEQ assay, multiplex PCR amplified TCR CDR3 regions from genomic DNA. Extracted genomic DNA from each cell subset was distributed evenly across all wells of several immunoSEQ 96-well plates, and each plate was treated as a replicate. For sorted subsets, about 200 ng genomic DNA, equal to some 28,000 T cell genomes, was loaded into each replicate PCR. The purified libraries were quantified using a Qubit 3.0 fluorometer, sized with a Bioanalyzer 2100, and then quantified again using the KAPA Library Quantification kit. A separate single-read 150-cycle Illumina NextSeq 550 flow cell was used to sequence each immunoSEQ 96-well plate. Processing in the source paper ran as follows. Because only junctional sequences without quality scores were contained in the immunoSEQ output, filtering matching that applied to full-length reads could not be performed. To assign V/J genes and CDR3, sequences were annotated against IMGT germline references using PyIR, a Python wrapper for IgBLAST v1.9. Reads were removed for weak V/J assignments (E-value above 1e-6), missing CDR3, stop codons, out-of-frame junctions, or ambiguous translated residues. V3J clonotypes were defined as sequences sharing the same inferred V gene, J gene, and CDR3 amino acid sequence. Percentage overlap between repertoires was computed as shared unique clonotypes divided by the size of the smaller repertoire. Repertoire richness was assessed with RTK rarefaction, the Chao1 estimator, and Recon v2.1 estimates of unobserved clonotypes. Generation probabilities were computed with OLGA for all TCRbeta clonotypes obtained by the gDNA method from a handful of donors. The table comes from immuneACCESS by way of TCRdb, which keeps in-frame sequences with V and J called. Part of the clones is missing from these tables; in studies checked, under half for an unresolved V gene and the rest for unknown reasons. The V and J calls and clone size were taken over from that table, and D and trimming were inferred from the DNA. The sample has more than 2,000,000 clones on record, more than 80% of them singletons. The ten most abundant clones make up around 0.4% of the sample.

The donors were healthy, HIV-negative adults who had no recently reported acute infections or vaccinations. Every donor was a Caucasian adult living in Nashville, Tennessee, USA. CD4+ T cells were enriched by magnetic negative selection; naive cells were then positively selected on CD45RA, and the negative fraction formed the memory subset. After blood collection by leukapheresis, PBMCs were isolated using Ficoll-Histopaque density gradient centrifugation and then cryopreserved in the vapor phase of liquid nitrogen. Analytical flow cytometry was used to check the purity and quantity of each magnetically sorted T cell population. Genomic DNA was isolated from every sorted fraction and measured by UV absorbance on a Nanodrop 2000c. V is cut by 5 bases and J by 6 bases, and the space between the germline ends is 17 bases. For CDR1 and CDR2, the germline V gene lists SGHTA and FQGNSA. Measured from the cysteine to the phenylalanine, the CDR3 is 14 residues long. Only the CDR3 DNA is retained, 42 bases long and in frame from the first base.

The source of this sequence is a man younger than 35 in good health. Some clones in this sample may be carry-over from other donors' samples. The sequence links TRBV7-2 to TRBJ2-7; no D segment can be confidently identified. Sequencing used naive CD4+ T cells from PBMCs. Interpreted using the paper, the cell subset or site label stands for: CD45RA+ positively selected. The DNA sequence follows: TGTGCCAGCAGCGCCAGACCGTCCCTTCCCGAGCAGTACTTC. Its product reads: CASSARPSLPEQYF.